Following are 16 T cell receptor beta chains from one sample sequenced in a study of cytomegalovirus exposure and HLA in healthy donors. 13 Jbeta primers and 60 Vbeta primers were used for the PCR. Sequencing used immunoSEQ multiplex PCR; TCRdb keeps in-frame clones, though not all of them. The data hold roughly 120,000 clones, with roughly two thirds observed a single time. Sequencing used PBMCs. Receptors originate from a woman aged 30 to 39 in good health and CMV-seronegative.

The CDR3: CASSQRGYNTEAFF. CDR3 bases: TGTGCCAGCAGCCAAAGGGGGTATAACACTGAAGCTTTCTTT. The V call is TRBV16, the J call TRBJ1-1; D possibly corresponds to TRBD1 (6 bases). The V gene lost 2 bases and the J gene lost 2 bases, with 9 bases spanning the gap. Germline CDR1 reads KGHSY; CDR2 reads FQNENV. The CDR3 loop spans 14 amino acids.

CDR3 residues: CASSLGLDTQYF. CDR3 nucleotide sequence: TGTGCCAGCAGCTTAGGGCTAGATACGCAGTATTTT. The rearrangement joins TRBV7-3 to TRBJ2-3; D gene ambiguous. The CDR3 sequence is 12 residues long. Per germline, CDR1 SGHTA and CDR2 FQGTGA. The germline V and J ends were trimmed by 2 bases and 5 bases, with 5 bases remaining between them.

V usage is TRBV5-1 and J usage is TRBJ2-1; TRBD2 matches at 12 bases. CDR3 length: 16 residues. The V segment lost 4 bases and the J segment 3 bases; nucleotides outside the gene matches: 5. Germline V gene data show CDR1 as SGHRS and CDR2 as YFSETQ. This CDR3 reads CASSPRLAGDYNEQFF. DNA for the CDR3: TGCGCCAGCAGCCCGAGACTAGCGGGAGACTACAATGAGCAGTTCTTC.

This chain uses TRBV10-3 with TRBJ1-2, with 8 bases that match TRBD1. The CDR3 loop spans 14 amino acids. Looked up from germline, CDR1 is ENHRY and CDR2 is SYGVKD. Trimming cost V 6 bases and J 2 bases; bases outside gene matches: 5. CDR3 bases: TGTGCCATCAGGGACAGGGCAGGAAACTATGGCTACACCTTC. This translates into CAIRDRAGNYGYTF.

The chain employs TRBV14 and TRBJ2-5, with D maybe TRBD2 (5 bases). Germline CDR1 is SGHDN and CDR2 is FVKESK. Deletions cut 4 bases from V and 2 bases from J, with 17 bases between. CDR3 length: 16 amino acids. The CDR3 DNA follows: TGTGCCAGCAGCCCGTATGTCCCTACGGGACAAGAGACCCAGTACTTC. As protein: CASSPYVPTGQETQYF.

This clone has only a few counts. The V call is TRBV19, the J call TRBJ1-1, with D perhaps matching TRBD1 (5 bases). Germline V gives CDR1 LNHDA, CDR2 SQIVND (reference sequence). V was shortened by 3 bases and J by 4 bases, with 18 bases between the two germline ends. The CDR3 covers 16 residues. DNA of the CDR3: TGTGCCAGTAGTATCCCAGGGCTACTAAGGGCCACTGAAGCTTTCTTT. Amino acid sequence: CASSIPGLLRATEAFF.

In DNA, the CDR3 is TGCGCCAGCAGCATCTTGAGCGGTGAGACCCAGTACTTC. This codes for CASSILSGETQYF. The genes are TRBV5-1 and TRBJ2-5; maybe TRBD2 (5 bases). Germline V gene sequence: CDR1 SGHRS, CDR2 YFSETQ. This CDR3 comprises 13 residues. The V end lost 4 bases, the J end lost 5 bases, and 12 bases lay between the germline ends.

This clone was seen only a few times. This sequence joins TRBV14 and TRBJ2-6; no clear D gene. Trimming removed 4 bases at V and 4 bases at J, with 11 bases between. The CDR3 runs to 15 residues. Per the germline V gene, CDR1 is SGHDN and CDR2 is FVKESK. Here the CDR3 DNA reads TGTGCCAGCAGCCCCTCCGGGTCCGGGGCCAACGTCCTGACTTTC. As protein: CASSPSGSGANVLTF.

Turning to this clone: At one end the junction does not follow the germline gene, possibly because of a read error. The chain uses TRBV13 and TRBJ1-1, with D maybe TRBD1 (5 bases). CDR1 PRHDT and CDR2 FYEKMQ come from the germline V gene (reference sequence). This CDR3 contains 13 residues. The CDR3 nucleotides read TGTGCCAGCAGTTTAGACAGAAACACTGAAGCTTTCTTT. This encodes CASSLDRNTEAFF.

The rearrangement links TRBV7-9 to TRBJ2-7; TRBD2 agrees at 10 bases. Germline V gene lookup returns CDR1 SEHNR and CDR2 FQNEAQ (reference sequence). The J segment lost 4 bases and the V segment lost 2 bases, leaving 2 bases of the junction unmatched. CDR3 length: 14 residues. The CDR3 nucleotides are TGTGCCAGCAGCTTATTAGCGGGAGGTTACGAGCAGTACTTC. It encodes CASSLLAGGYEQYF. Full variable domain (outside the CDR3, taken from reference TRBV7-9 and TRBJ2-7): DTGVSQNPRHKITKRGQNVTFRCDPISEHNRLYWYRQTLGQGPEFLTYFQNEAQLEKSRLLSDRFSAERPKGSFSTLEIQRTEQGDSAMYLCASSLLAGGYEQYFGPGTRLTVT.

Worth noting for this clone: A junction end diverges from the germline sequence, so it may reflect a read error. The chain couples TRBV19 to TRBJ2-2; TRBD2 aligns across 9 bases. Germline CDR1 LNHDA, CDR2 SQIVND (reference sequence). The CDR3 consists of 15 residues. CDR3 amino acids: CASRLADTLYGEMFF. CDR3 sequence (DNA): TGTGCCAGTCGACTAGCGGACACCTTGTACGGGGAGATGTTTTTT.

The gene calls are TRBV7-6 and TRBJ2-5, with 8 bases matching TRBD2. The better agreement between TRBJ2-7 and the DNA end casts doubt on the J call. Germline V lookup: CDR1 SGHVS, CDR2 FNYEAQ. CDR3 size: 14 residues. For the CDR3, the DNA is TGTGCCAGCAGCTTAGTTGCGGGAGGATACGAGCAGTACTTC. Protein: CASSLVAGGYEQYF.

A few counts support this clone. J is TRBJ2-5 and V is TRBV2; tentative D call: TRBD1 (6 bases). The CDR3 is 15 amino acids. The germline gives CDR1 SNHLY, CDR2 FYNNEI. V lost 7 bases to trimming and J lost 4 bases, with 19 bases between them. The CDR3 here is CASKRDKNFGETQYF. The CDR3 DNA reads as TGTGCCAGCAAAAGGGACAAAAATTTCGGAGAGACCCAGTACTTC.

The table lists this clone with a few counts. In DNA, the CDR3 is TGTGCCAGTAGTATTATCGAGGGGGCAGATACGCAGTATTTT. Its translation: CASSIIEGADTQYF. The rearrangement links TRBV19 to TRBJ2-3, with a weak D call TRBD1 (6 bases). This CDR3 contains 14 residues. V dropped 3 bases and J dropped 4 bases, with 11 bases sitting between them. CDR1 LNHDA and CDR2 SQIVND come from the germline V gene (reference sequence).

This clone was detected a few times. The rearrangement joins TRBV28 to TRBJ1-5; 10 bases align to TRBD1. CDR1 and CDR2 (germline): MDHEN, SYDVKM. CDR3 length: 18 residues. V lost 3 bases, J lost 4 bases, and 12 bases stayed unmatched. The CDR3 spells CASSFPPGTGDRNQPQHF. The CDR3 DNA reads TGTGCCAGCAGTTTCCCCCCTGGGACAGGGGACCGGAATCAGCCCCAGCATTTT. Full variable domain (rest looked up from reference TRBV28 and TRBJ1-5): DVKVTQSSRYLVKRTGEKVFLECVQDMDHENMFWYRQDPGLGLRLIYFSYDVKMKEKGDIPEGYSVSREKKERFSLILESASTNQTSMYLCASSFPPGTGDRNQPQHFGDGTRLSIL.

The chain employs TRBV6-1 and TRBJ2-5; possible D gene TRBD2, 6 bases. Germline assignment: CDR1 MNHNS and CDR2 SASEGT. The CDR3 covers 15 residues. Deletions cut 0 bases from V and 5 bases from J, with 13 bases between. The CDR3 DNA reads as TGTGCCAGCAGTGAAGCTGCGGGGATTAGGGAGACCCAGTACTTC. This sequence encodes CASSEAAGIRETQYF.